This T cell receptor (beta chain) stems from a study of monozygotic twins with inflammatory bowel disease. Points on this clonotype: The target antigen is unknown.

The CDR3 loop spans 15 amino acids. Total RNA amounting to about 3,300 ng went into each TCR library. From its re-call of the 5' RACE reads, TCRdb lists each CDR3 protein once, without DNA. This listing includes a few hundred thousand distinct CDR3 sequences. Points from the study as a whole: A single strong clonotype or signal linked to IBD was not supported. There were differing immunosuppressive treatments, which may have added variability to patient repertoires.

This chain joins TRBV12-3 or TRBV12-4 and TRBJ2-7; the D call from TCRdb, TRBD1, cannot be confirmed without DNA. Specimen: blood. This sequence originates from a human donor with ulcerative colitis or Crohn's disease, or a healthy co-twin of an affected twin (not recorded which). The chain's CDR3 is CASSFAGTGRGEQYF.